These T cell receptor beta chains were read from a single sample in a study of beta chain features in type 1 diabetes. TCRdb's copy holds only in-frame clones and misses some; the assay was immunoSEQ multiplex PCR. This sample has around 500,000 clones, with 30% found just once. Input material: naive CD4+ T cells from blood. The source of these receptors is a man between 18 and 35 years old in good health. Both conserved end residues are part of each CDR3. The D gene is left open where the match is weak. Clone sizes are given selectively: once, few, many, or a class where the clone is expanded.

J: TRBJ2-2
D: NA
size: few
V: TRBV29-1
CDR3: CSVLDTGSTGELFF
DNA: TGCAGCGTTTTAGATACAGGGTCGACCGGGGAGCTGTTTTTT

J: TRBJ2-7
D: TRBD1
size: once
V: TRBV29-1
CDR3: CSGGQGLGEQYF
DNA: TGCAGCGGCGGACAGGGGCTAGGCGAGCAGTACTTC

J: TRBJ2-7
D: NA
size: few
V: TRBV7-9
CDR3: CASGALSYEQYF
DNA: TGTGCCAGCGGGGCCCTCTCCTACGAGCAGTACTTC

J: TRBJ2-6
D: NA
size: few
V: TRBV2
CDR3: CASITDSGANVLTF
DNA: TGTGCCAGCATAACGGATTCAGGGGCCAACGTCCTGACTTTC

J: TRBJ2-4
D: TRBD2
size: few
V: TRBV28
CDR3: CASSIAGGLAKNIQYF
DNA: TGTGCCAGCAGTATAGCGGGAGGGCTAGCCAAAAACATTCAGTACTTC

J: TRBJ1-5
D: TRBD1
size: NA
V: TRBV30
CDR3: CAWSGDRGSQPQHF
DNA: TGTGCCTGGAGTGGAGACAGGGGAAGTCAGCCCCAGCATTTT

J: TRBJ2-1
D: NA
size: few
V: TRBV10-1
CDR3: CASSDSKAAGFNEQFF
DNA: TGCGCCAGCAGTGACTCAAAAGCGGCGGGATTCAATGAGCAGTTCTTC

J: TRBJ2-1
D: NA
size: few
V: TRBV25-1
CDR3: CASSQPGHGEQFF
DNA: TGTGCCAGCAGTCAACCGGGACACGGTGAGCAGTTCTTC

J: TRBJ2-1
D: TRBD1
size: few
V: TRBV7-2
CDR3: CASSSDRAAYNEQFF
DNA: TGTGCCAGCAGCTCAGACAGGGCGGCCTACAATGAGCAGTTCTTC

J: TRBJ1-1
D: NA
size: few
V: TRBV7-9
CDR3: CASSLAPNEAFF
DNA: TGTGCCAGCAGCTTAGCACCAAATGAAGCTTTCTTT

J: TRBJ2-1
D: TRBD2
size: NA
V: TRBV25-1
CDR3: CASSETSGSSYNEQFF
DNA: TGTGCCAGCAGCGAGACTAGCGGGAGCTCCTACAATGAGCAGTTCTTC